The sequence of this TCR beta chain was determined in a study of OX40 agonist ivuxolimab in advanced cancers. Study outcomes and limitations: Clonal expansion among partial responders at 0.1-3.0 mg/kg ranked near the lowest. Among expanded peripheral T cells, antigen specificity went undetermined. Averaged across samples, CD8+ T cells carried more expanded clones than CD4+ did.

In germline, CDR1 is MNHEY, CDR2 SMNVEV (reference sequence). The ends were cut back, 1 base at V and 6 bases at J, with 7 bases in the middle. The CDR3 covers 13 residues. Turning to this clone: Antigen unknown.

Some clones are missing from TCRdb's copy, which holds only in-frame ones; the method was immunoSEQ multiplex PCR. The sample has about 50,000 clones; roughly 91% are singletons. The clonotype originates from an adult with an advanced solid tumor such as melanoma, head and neck, liver or kidney cancer. The starting material was CD4+ or CD8+ T cells sorted from blood, obtained in a trial of the OX40 agonist ivuxolimab. V gene TRBV27 combines with J gene TRBJ1-5; D is ambiguous. The CDR3 DNA follows: TGTGCCAGCAGTTTATTCGGGCGTCAGCCCCAGCATTTT. This gives the protein CASSLFGRQPQHF.